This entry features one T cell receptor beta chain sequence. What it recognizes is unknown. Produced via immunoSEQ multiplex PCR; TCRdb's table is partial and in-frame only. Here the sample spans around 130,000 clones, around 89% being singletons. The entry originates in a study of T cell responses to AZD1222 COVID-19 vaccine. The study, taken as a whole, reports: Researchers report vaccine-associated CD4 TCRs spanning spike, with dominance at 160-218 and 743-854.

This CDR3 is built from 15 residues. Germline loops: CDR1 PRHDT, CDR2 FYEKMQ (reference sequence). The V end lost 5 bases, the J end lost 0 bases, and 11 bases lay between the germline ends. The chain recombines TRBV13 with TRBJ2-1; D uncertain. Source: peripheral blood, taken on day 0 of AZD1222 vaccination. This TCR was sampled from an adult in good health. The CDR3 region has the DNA TGTGCCAGCAGCGACCTCCAGAGCTCCTACAATGAGCAGTTCTTC. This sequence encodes CASSDLQSSYNEQFF.